Each of the 4 T cell receptor beta chains below was sequenced from the same sample in a study of identifying expanded T cells in peripheral blood. Libraries were prepared by immunoSEQ multiplex PCR; TCRdb keeps only in-frame clonotypes and omits some of them. Of around 47,000 clones listed, 82% were seen once; the top ten hold 14%. The material sequenced was blood. The source of these receptors is a person between 18 and 70 years old in good health.

The chain employs TRBV5-6 and TRBJ1-1; D might be TRBD1 (5 bases). The CDR3 totals 16 residues. Trimming took 4 bases from V and 6 from J, leaving 22 bases between them. Germline V gives CDR1 SGHDT, CDR2 YYEEEE. The CDR3: CASSPFLGEVASEAFF. CDR3 sequence (DNA): TGTGCCAGCAGCCCTTTTTTAGGGGAAGTTGCGTCTGAAGCTTTCTTT.

This clone is classed as medium-sized. The chain is built from TRBV4-1 and TRBJ1-1, with D possibly TRBD1 on 5 matching bases. CDR1 and CDR2 from the germline V gene are MGHRA and YSYEKL. V was shortened by 1 base and J by 6 bases, with 9 bases between the two germline ends. The CDR3 totals 13 residues. This CDR3 reads CASSQAGRPEAFF. CDR3 coding DNA: TGCGCCAGCAGCCAAGCAGGGAGGCCTGAAGCTTTCTTT.

The rearrangement joins TRBV27 to TRBJ2-5; TRBD1 agrees at 7 bases. The CDR3 contains 16 residues. V shed 5 bases and J 4 bases; nucleotides not matched to a gene: 13. CDR1 is MNHEY, CDR2 SMNVEV, per germline (reference sequence). The CDR3 DNA reads TGTGCCAGCAGTCGTACAGGGGCCAGCATTGGAGAGACCCAGTACTTC. Encoded protein: CASSRTGASIGETQYF.

The CDR3, as DNA: TGCGCCAGTAGGGTAGGCGCGGTTTTAGAGACCCAGTACTTC. It specifies CASRVGAVLETQYF. The V gene is TRBV5-1, the J gene TRBJ2-5, with D unresolved. Germline values: CDR1 SGHRS, CDR2 YFSETQ. This CDR3 has 14 amino acids. With 8 bases removed from V and 4 bases from J, the gap between germline ends came to 18 bases.